The present T cell receptor beta chain was sequenced within a study of T cell responses to AZD1222 COVID-19 vaccine (dated by TCRdb to 2020 to 2022). Regarding the research as a whole: TCR sequencing was performed for some 250 trial participants, of whom about 200 were given two doses of AZD1222 and around 25 were given two doses of MenACWY control vaccine. Trial participants were enrolled by age into subgroups of 18-55, 56-69 and 70-plus years, and roughly 150, 30 and 60 TCR-sequenced participants, respectively, were included in these subgroups. Overall results and qualifications from the work: Conclusions about previously exposed vaccinees are limited because only six or seven AZD1222 recipients were SARS-CoV-2 seropositive at baseline. Epitopes outside the regions mutated in the B.1.351 and B.1.1.7 variants were reportedly recognized by nearly half of the unique spike-specific TCRs. The 56-69-year group was small, and its depth increase did not reach significance, likely because of low power. Participants were mostly white British and included more females than males, and it was suggested by the authors that clonal diversity may have been underestimated. Because no day 14 peak-response samples were available, repertoires were characterized only after the peak T cell response. CD4 TCRs associated with the vaccine covered the entire spike protein, and the dominant responses were in regions 160-218 and 743-854. A significant rise in spike-specific TCR breadth and depth was observed after two AZD1222 doses relative to day 0 and relative to MenACWY recipients.

The CDR3 regions of human TCRbeta chains were analyzed by immunosequencing. In the paper's pipeline: TCRs in the repertoires were compared against a reference library of SARS-CoV-2-specific TCRs that had been generated with the MIRA antigen-specificity platform. Breadth was defined as the fraction of unique TCRs that were SARS-CoV-2-associated. Depth was defined as the fraction of total T cells that were SARS-CoV-2-associated. Using the MIRA data, each spike-specific TCR was assigned both to the spike region to which the TCR was reactive and to a CD4 or CD8 class. Log10-transformed breadth and depth values were compared by one-way ANOVA with Sidak's multiple comparisons tests. The table was pulled from immuneACCESS by TCRdb, which kept in-frame rearrangements only. Such tables lose some clones; where checked, under half of the loss comes from unresolved V genes, and the rest has no known cause. The DNA was the basis for D and trimming; V, J and clone size are from that table. The sample table contains roughly 180,000 clones; only one count was recorded for approximately 90% of them. The ten largest account for approximately 1.7% of the sample.

The label giving this sample's time point can be read as: about 28 days (+/-7) after the second vaccine dose. AZD1222 recipients whose second dose came at about 4 weeks and those whose second dose came at about 12 weeks were combined into one group, since spike-specific TCR depth and breadth did not differ between the two schedules. The vaccinee samples were drawn from two UK trials, COV001 and COV002, one of which was a single-blind randomized controlled phase 2/3 trial testing AZD1222 (ChAdOx1 nCoV-19) in healthy adults. For TCRbeta chain sequencing, PBMC samples were collected from trial participants at day 0 and at day 28 after the second dose. There are 18 amino acids in the CDR3, from cysteine to phenylalanine inclusive. The retained sequence is limited to the CDR3, 54 bases, with the frame set at the first base. The germline ends are 18 bases apart after V is trimmed by 1 base and J by 2 bases. From a lookup of the germline V gene, CDR1 and CDR2 are SGHAT and FQNNGV.

With respect to this clone: Its target antigen remains unknown. Base qualities are not at hand, and no much larger clone is one base apart.

The rearrangement combines TRBV11-2 with TRBJ2-1; a tentative D match to TRBD2 spans 6 bases. This TCR was recovered from an adult who received the AZD1222 COVID-19 vaccine. The material was peripheral blood, obtained 28 days after the second AZD1222 dose. The CDR3 protein: CASSLAVGGYLAYNEQFF. The DNA is as follows: TGTGCCAGCAGCTTAGCGGTCGGGGGTTACCTAGCCTACAATGAGCAGTTCTTC.